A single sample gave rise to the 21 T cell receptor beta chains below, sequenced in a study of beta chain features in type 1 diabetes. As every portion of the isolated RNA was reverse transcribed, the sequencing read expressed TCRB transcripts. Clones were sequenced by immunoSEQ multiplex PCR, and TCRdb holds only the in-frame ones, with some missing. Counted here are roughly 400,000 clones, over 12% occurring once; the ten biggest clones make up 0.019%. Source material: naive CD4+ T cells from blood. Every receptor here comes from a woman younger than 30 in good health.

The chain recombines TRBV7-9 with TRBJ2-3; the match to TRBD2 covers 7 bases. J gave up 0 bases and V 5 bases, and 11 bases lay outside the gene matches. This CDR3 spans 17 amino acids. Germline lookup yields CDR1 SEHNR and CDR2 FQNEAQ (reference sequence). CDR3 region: CASSPYGRTTSTDTQYF. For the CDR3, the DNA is TGTGCCAGCAGCCCCTACGGGAGGACGACTAGCACAGATACGCAGTATTTT.

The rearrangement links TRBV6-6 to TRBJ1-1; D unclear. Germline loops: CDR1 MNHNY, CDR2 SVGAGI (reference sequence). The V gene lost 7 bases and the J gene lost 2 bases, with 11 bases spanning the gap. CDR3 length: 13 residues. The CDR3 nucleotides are TGTGCCAGCATTCTGCAGGCAAACACTGAAGCTTTCTTT. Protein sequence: CASILQANTEAFF.

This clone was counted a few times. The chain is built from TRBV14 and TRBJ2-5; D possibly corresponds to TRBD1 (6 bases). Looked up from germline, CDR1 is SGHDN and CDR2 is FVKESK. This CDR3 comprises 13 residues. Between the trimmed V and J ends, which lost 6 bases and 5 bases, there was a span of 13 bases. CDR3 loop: CASSAQGMETQYF. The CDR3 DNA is TGTGCCAGCAGTGCACAGGGTATGGAGACCCAGTACTTC.

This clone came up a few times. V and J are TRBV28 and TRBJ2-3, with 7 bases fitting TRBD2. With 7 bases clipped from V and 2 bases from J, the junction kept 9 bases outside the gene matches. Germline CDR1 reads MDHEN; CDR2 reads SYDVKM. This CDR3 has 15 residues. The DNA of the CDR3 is TGTGCCAGCACCTCTCACCGGGACTACACAGATACGCAGTATTTT. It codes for CASTSHRDYTDTQYF.

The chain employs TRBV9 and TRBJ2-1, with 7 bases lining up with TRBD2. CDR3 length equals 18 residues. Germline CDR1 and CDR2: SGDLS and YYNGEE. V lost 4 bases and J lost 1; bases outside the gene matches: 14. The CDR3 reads CASSPRVGASGSYNEQFF. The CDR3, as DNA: TGTGCCAGCAGCCCCCGCGTAGGTGCTAGCGGATCCTACAATGAGCAGTTCTTC.

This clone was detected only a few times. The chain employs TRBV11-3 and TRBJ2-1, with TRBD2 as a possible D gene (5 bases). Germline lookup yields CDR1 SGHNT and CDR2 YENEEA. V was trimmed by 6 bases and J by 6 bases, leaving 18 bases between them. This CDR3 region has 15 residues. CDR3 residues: CASSRTGVGGNEQFF. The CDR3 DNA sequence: TGTGCCAGCAGTCGAACCGGGGTCGGTGGCAATGAGCAGTTCTTC.

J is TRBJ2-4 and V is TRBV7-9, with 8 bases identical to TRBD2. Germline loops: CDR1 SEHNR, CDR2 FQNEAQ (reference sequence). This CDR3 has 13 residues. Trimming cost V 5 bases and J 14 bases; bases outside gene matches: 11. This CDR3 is CASSTTGGGREYF. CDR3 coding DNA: TGTGCCAGCAGCACCACCGGGGGGGGCCGGGAGTACTTC.

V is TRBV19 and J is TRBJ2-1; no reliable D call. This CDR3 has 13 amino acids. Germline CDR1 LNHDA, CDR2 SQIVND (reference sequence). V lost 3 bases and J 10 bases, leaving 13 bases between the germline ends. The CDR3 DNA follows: TGTGCCAGTAGTATCCCCCAGGCCAGAGAGCAGTTCTTC. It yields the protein CASSIPQAREQFF.

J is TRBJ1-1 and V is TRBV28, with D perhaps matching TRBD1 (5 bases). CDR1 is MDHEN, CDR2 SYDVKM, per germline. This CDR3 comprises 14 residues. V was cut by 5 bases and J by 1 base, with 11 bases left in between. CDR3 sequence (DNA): TGTGCCAGCAGTCTCAGAACAGGGAACACTGAAGCTTTCTTT. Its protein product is CASSLRTGNTEAFF.

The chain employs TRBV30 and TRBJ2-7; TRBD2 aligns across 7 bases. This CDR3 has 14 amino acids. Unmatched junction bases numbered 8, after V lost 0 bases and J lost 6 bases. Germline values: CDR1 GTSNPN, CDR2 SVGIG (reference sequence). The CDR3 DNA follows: TGTGCCTGGAGTGTTTTGCGGGAGCCTCCCGAGCAGTACTTC. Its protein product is CAWSVLREPPEQYF. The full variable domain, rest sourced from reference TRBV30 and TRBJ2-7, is SQTIHQWPATLVQPVGSPLSLECTVEGTSNPNLYWYRQAAGRGLQLLFYSVGIGQISSEVPQNLSASRPQDRQFILSSKKLLLSDSGFYLCAWSVLREPPEQYFGPGTRLTVT.

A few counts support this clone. The CDR3 spells CASSLLDRADEQYF. The CDR3 nucleotides read TGTGCCAGCAGCTTGCTGGACAGGGCCGACGAGCAGTACTTC. This chain connects TRBV5-4 to TRBJ2-7, with 8 bases matching TRBD1. The CDR3 runs 14 residues. J was trimmed by 5 bases and V by 1 base; bases with no gene match: 5. Germline loops: CDR1 SGHNT, CDR2 YYREEE (reference sequence).

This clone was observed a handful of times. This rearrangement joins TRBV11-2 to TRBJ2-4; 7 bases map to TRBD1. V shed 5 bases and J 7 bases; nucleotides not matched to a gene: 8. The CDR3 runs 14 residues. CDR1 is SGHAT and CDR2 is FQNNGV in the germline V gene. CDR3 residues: CASSPGTAWNIQYF. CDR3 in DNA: TGTGCCAGCAGCCCCGGGACAGCCTGGAACATTCAGTACTTC.

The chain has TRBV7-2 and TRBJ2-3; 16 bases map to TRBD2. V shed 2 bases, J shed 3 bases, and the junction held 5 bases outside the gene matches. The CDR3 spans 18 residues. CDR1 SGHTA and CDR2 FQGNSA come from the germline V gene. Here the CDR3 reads CASSLLGTSGRGTDTQYF. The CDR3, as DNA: TGTGCCAGCAGCTTATTGGGGACTAGCGGGAGGGGGACAGATACGCAGTATTTT.

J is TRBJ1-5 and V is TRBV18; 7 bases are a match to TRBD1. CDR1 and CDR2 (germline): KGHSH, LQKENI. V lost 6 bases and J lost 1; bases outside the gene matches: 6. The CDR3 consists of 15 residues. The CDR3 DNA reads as TGTGCCAGCTCGCTTGGGGGACAGAGCAATCAGCCCCAGCATTTT. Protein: CASSLGGQSNQPQHF.

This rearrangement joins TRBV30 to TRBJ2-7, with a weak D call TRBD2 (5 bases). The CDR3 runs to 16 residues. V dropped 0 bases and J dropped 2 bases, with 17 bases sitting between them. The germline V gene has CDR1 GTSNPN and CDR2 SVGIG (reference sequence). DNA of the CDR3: TGTGCCTGGAGTGTACGGAGGCAGGCCTTCACCTACGAGCAGTACTTC. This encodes CAWSVRRQAFTYEQYF. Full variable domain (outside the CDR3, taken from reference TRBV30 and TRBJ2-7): SQTIHQWPATLVQPVGSPLSLECTVEGTSNPNLYWYRQAAGRGLQLLFYSVGIGQISSEVPQNLSASRPQDRQFILSSKKLLLSDSGFYLCAWSVRRQAFTYEQYFGPGTRLTVT.

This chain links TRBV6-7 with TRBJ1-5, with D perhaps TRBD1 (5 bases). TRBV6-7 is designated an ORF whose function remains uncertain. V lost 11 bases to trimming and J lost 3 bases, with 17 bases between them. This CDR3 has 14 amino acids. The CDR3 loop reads CADTAGGVNQPQHF. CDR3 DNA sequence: TGTGCCGACACGGCAGGAGGGGTCAATCAGCCCCAGCATTTT.

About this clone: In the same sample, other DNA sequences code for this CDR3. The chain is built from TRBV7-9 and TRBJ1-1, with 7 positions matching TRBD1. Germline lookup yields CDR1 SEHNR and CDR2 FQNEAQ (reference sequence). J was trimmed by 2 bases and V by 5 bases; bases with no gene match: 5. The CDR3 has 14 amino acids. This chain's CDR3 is CASSLQGPNTEAFF. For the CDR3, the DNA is TGTGCCAGCAGCCTACAGGGGCCCAACACTGAAGCTTTCTTT.

CDR3 in amino acids: CASSVRVYAGTSVNEQFF. CDR3 nucleotides: TGTGCCAGCAGCGTAAGGGTGTATGCCGGGACTAGCGTCAATGAGCAGTTCTTC. This chain connects TRBV11-2 to TRBJ2-1; 10 bases fit TRBD2. V lost 5 bases to trimming and J lost 6 bases; unmatched junction nucleotides: 16. Looked up from germline, CDR1 is SGHAT and CDR2 is FQNNGV. The CDR3 length is 18 residues.

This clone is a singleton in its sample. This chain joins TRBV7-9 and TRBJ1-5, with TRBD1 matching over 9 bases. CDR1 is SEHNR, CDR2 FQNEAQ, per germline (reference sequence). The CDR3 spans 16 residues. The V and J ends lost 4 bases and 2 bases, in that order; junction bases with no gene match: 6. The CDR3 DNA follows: TGTGCCAGCAGCTCGGACAGGGGAGCTGGCAATCAGCCCCAGCATTTT. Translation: CASSSDRGAGNQPQHF.

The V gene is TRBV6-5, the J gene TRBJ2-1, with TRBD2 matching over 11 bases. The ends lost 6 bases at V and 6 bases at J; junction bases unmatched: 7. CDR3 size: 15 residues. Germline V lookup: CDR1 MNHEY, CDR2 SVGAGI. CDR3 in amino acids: CASSPTSGAGNEQFF. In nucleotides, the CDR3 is TGTGCCAGCAGCCCGACTAGCGGGGCCGGCAATGAGCAGTTCTTC.

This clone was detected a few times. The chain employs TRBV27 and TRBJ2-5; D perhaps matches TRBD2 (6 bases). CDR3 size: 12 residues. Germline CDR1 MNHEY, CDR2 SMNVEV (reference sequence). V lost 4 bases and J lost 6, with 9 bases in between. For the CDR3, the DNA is TGTGCCAGCAGTTCGGGGGTAAAGACCCAGTACTTC. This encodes CASSSGVKTQYF.